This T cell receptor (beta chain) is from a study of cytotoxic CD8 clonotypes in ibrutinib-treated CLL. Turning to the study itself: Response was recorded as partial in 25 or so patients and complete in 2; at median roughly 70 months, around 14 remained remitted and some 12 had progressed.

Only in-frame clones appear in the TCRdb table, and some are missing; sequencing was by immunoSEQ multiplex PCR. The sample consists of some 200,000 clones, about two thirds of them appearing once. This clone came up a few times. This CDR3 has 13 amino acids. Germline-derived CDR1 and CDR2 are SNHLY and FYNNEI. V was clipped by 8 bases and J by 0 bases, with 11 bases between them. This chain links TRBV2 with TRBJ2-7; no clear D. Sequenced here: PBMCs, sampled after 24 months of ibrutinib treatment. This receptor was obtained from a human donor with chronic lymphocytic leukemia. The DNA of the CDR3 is TGTGCCAGCTTCGAACTCTTCTCCTACGAGCAGTACTTC. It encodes CASFELFSYEQYF.